The rows below give T cell receptor beta chains drawn from one sample of a study of vaccination effects on CD4 cells after COVID-19. Clones were read by immunoSEQ multiplex PCR, and TCRdb kept only the in-frame ones, dropping some. The table has around 30,000 clones, 77% seen once. For these TCRs, the target antigens are not known. The material sequenced was CD4+ T cells from PBMCs cultured with HCoV-NL63 spike peptides, taken before COVID-19 vaccination. The origin of the receptors is a human donor who had a prior SARS-CoV-2 infection. Both conserved end residues are part of each CDR3. A D gene is named only where the DNA matches it firmly. Clone size, where shown, is once, few, many, or a class for clones that have expanded.

clone size: NA; V gene: TRBV2; J gene: TRBJ1-2; D gene: TRBD1; CDR3 protein: CASSAGQAYGYTF; CDR3 DNA: TGTGCCAGCAGTGCAGGACAGGCCTATGGCTACACCTTC
clone size: NA; V gene: TRBV4-2; J gene: TRBJ2-3; D gene: TRBD2; CDR3 protein: CASSPQIPGLAGGQDTDTQYF; CDR3 DNA: TGTGCCAGCAGCCCACAAATCCCGGGACTAGCGGGGGGCCAGGACACAGATACGCAGTATTTT
clone size: NA; V gene: TRBV18; J gene: TRBJ2-3; D gene: NA; CDR3 protein: CASSPVGGRTDTQYF; CDR3 DNA: TGTGCCAGCTCACCTGTCGGGGGCCGCACAGATACGCAGTATTTT
clone size: few; V gene: TRBV19; J gene: TRBJ2-7; D gene: TRBD2; CDR3 protein: CASSPRGRAGSYEQYF; CDR3 DNA: TGTGCCAGTAGTCCCCGCGGGAGGGCCGGATCCTACGAGCAGTACTTC
clone size: NA; V gene: TRBV27; J gene: TRBJ1-4; D gene: TRBD1; CDR3 protein: CASSLKATGWEKLFF; CDR3 DNA: TGTGCCAGCAGTTTAAAAGCGACAGGGTGGGAAAAACTGTTTTTT
clone size: NA; V gene: TRBV18; J gene: TRBJ2-4; D gene: NA; CDR3 protein: CASSPPVAKNIQYF; CDR3 DNA: TGTGCCAGCTCACCACCGGTAGCCAAAAACATTCAGTACTTC
clone size: NA; V gene: TRBV19; J gene: TRBJ2-7; D gene: NA; CDR3 protein: CASSMAPTGEQYF; CDR3 DNA: TGTGCCAGTAGTATGGCTCCAACGGGGGAGCAGTACTTC
clone size: NA; V gene: TRBV28; J gene: TRBJ1-2; D gene: NA; CDR3 protein: CASSMTAPYGYTF; CDR3 DNA: TGTGCCAGCAGTATGACAGCTCCCTATGGCTACACCTTC
clone size: NA; V gene: TRBV7-2; J gene: TRBJ2-1; D gene: NA; CDR3 protein: CASSRVRGSYNEQFF; CDR3 DNA: TGTGCCAGCAGCCGGGTACGGGGCTCCTACAATGAGCAGTTCTTC
clone size: NA; V gene: TRBV6-2/TRBV6-3; J gene: TRBJ1-5; D gene: NA; CDR3 protein: CASSYGYRHNSNQPQHF; CDR3 DNA: TGTGCCAGCAGTTACGGGTACAGACACAACAGCAATCAGCCCCAGCATTTT
clone size: NA; V gene: TRBV19; J gene: TRBJ1-2; D gene: NA; CDR3 protein: CASRLIPNYGYTF; CDR3 DNA: TGTGCCAGTAGGTTGATCCCTAACTATGGCTACACCTTC
clone size: once; V gene: TRBV7-3; J gene: TRBJ2-6; D gene: NA; CDR3 protein: CASSFVGSGANVLTF; CDR3 DNA: TGTGCCAGCAGCTTTGTCGGCTCTGGGGCCAACGTCCTGACTTTC
clone size: NA; V gene: TRBV6-5; J gene: TRBJ2-2; D gene: NA; CDR3 protein: CASSSNTGELFF; CDR3 DNA: TGTGCCAGCAGTTCCAACACCGGGGAGCTGTTTTTT
clone size: NA; V gene: TRBV24-1; J gene: TRBJ2-2; D gene: TRBD1; CDR3 protein: CATSDGDRVGTGELFF; CDR3 DNA: TGTGCCACCAGTGATGGGGACAGGGTGGGCACCGGGGAGCTGTTTTTT
clone size: NA; V gene: TRBV5-1; J gene: TRBJ2-1; D gene: TRBD2; CDR3 protein: CASSLLPAGNNEQFF; CDR3 DNA: TGCGCCAGCAGCTTGCTTCCAGCGGGGAACAATGAGCAGTTCTTC
clone size: NA; V gene: TRBV11-2; J gene: TRBJ1-2; D gene: NA; CDR3 protein: CASSPVPTGYYGYTF; CDR3 DNA: TGTGCCAGCAGCCCGGTCCCCACAGGGTACTATGGCTACACCTTC
clone size: NA; V gene: TRBV11-2; J gene: TRBJ1-1; D gene: NA; CDR3 protein: CASSPTVQVTEAFF; CDR3 DNA: TGTGCCAGCAGCCCAACAGTACAAGTTACTGAAGCTTTCTTT
clone size: NA; V gene: TRBV5-1; J gene: TRBJ1-6; D gene: NA; CDR3 protein: CASRESSYNSPLHF; CDR3 DNA: TGCGCCAGCCGTGAGAGCTCCTATAATTCACCCCTCCACTTT
clone size: NA; V gene: TRBV29-1; J gene: TRBJ2-6; D gene: TRBD1; CDR3 protein: CSVRTGTGGLGANVLTF; CDR3 DNA: TGCAGCGTGCGGACGGGGACAGGGGGCCTCGGGGCCAACGTCCTGACTTTC
clone size: NA; V gene: TRBV5-1; J gene: TRBJ1-1; D gene: NA; CDR3 protein: CASSLRSARGEAFF; CDR3 DNA: TGCGCCAGCAGCTTGAGGTCGGCCCGGGGTGAAGCTTTCTTT
clone size: NA; V gene: TRBV9; J gene: TRBJ2-6; D gene: NA; CDR3 protein: CASSARTDSGANVLTF; CDR3 DNA: TGTGCCAGCAGCGCGAGGACGGACTCTGGGGCCAACGTCCTGACTTTC
clone size: NA; V gene: TRBV4-2; J gene: TRBJ1-2; D gene: NA; CDR3 protein: CASSQEARTGYGYTF; CDR3 DNA: TGTGCCAGCAGCCAAGAAGCGAGGACGGGCTATGGCTACACCTTC
clone size: once; V gene: TRBV3-1/TRBV3-2; J gene: TRBJ2-1; D gene: TRBD1; CDR3 protein: CASSQEDRASSYNEQFF; CDR3 DNA: TGTGCCAGCAGCCAAGAGGACAGGGCTAGCTCCTACAATGAGCAGTTCTTC
clone size: NA; V gene: TRBV7-2; J gene: TRBJ2-7; D gene: TRBD2; CDR3 protein: CASSLDGTRSYEQYF; CDR3 DNA: TGTGCCAGCAGCTTAGATGGGACTAGAAGTTACGAGCAGTACTTC
clone size: NA; V gene: TRBV19; J gene: TRBJ2-4; D gene: NA; CDR3 protein: CASKTTGVAKNIQYF; CDR3 DNA: TGTGCCAGTAAAACAACGGGGGTAGCCAAAAACATTCAGTACTTC
clone size: NA; V gene: TRBV19; J gene: TRBJ2-1; D gene: TRBD2; CDR3 protein: CASSTGTSGGGKQFF; CDR3 DNA: TGTGCCAGTAGCACCGGGACTAGCGGGGGGGGGAAGCAGTTCTTC
clone size: once; V gene: TRBV18; J gene: TRBJ2-7; D gene: NA; CDR3 protein: CASSPSADSYEQYF; CDR3 DNA: TGTGCCAGCTCACCCTCGGCGGACTCCTACGAGCAGTACTTC
clone size: NA; V gene: TRBV7-2; J gene: TRBJ2-3; D gene: NA; CDR3 protein: CASSPMQRPDTQYF; CDR3 DNA: TGTGCCAGCAGCCCGATGCAAAGGCCAGATACGCAGTATTTT